The clone carrying this T cell receptor (beta chain) was seen a single time. Its specificity is unknown. The data stem from a study of cytotoxic CD8 clonotypes in ibrutinib-treated CLL. In the study overall: The study recorded mean values of around 250,000 productive templates and tens of thousands of productive rearrangements per sample.

Clones were sequenced by immunoSEQ multiplex PCR, and TCRdb holds only the in-frame ones, with some missing. The data show over 100,000 clones, with about 50% seen just once and about 40% held by the top ten. Looked up from germline, CDR1 is GTSNPN and CDR2 is SVGIG (reference sequence). V lost 4 bases to trimming and J lost 6 bases, with 12 bases between them. The CDR3 covers 12 residues. Study-wide points: Baseline clonality, above age-matched healthy donor levels, tracked circulating CD8+ T-cell counts. Sampling times (in sustained-remission versus progressing patients) were not the same.

The chain has TRBV30 and TRBJ1-2; no clear D gene. The TCR originated in a human donor with chronic lymphocytic leukemia. The material sequenced was PBMCs, taken after 24 months of ibrutinib treatment. The CDR3 loop reads CAWNLLAHGYTF. The CDR3 coding sequence is TGTGCCTGGAACTTGTTGGCCCATGGCTACACCTTC.